Reported below is one T cell receptor (beta chain). The sample comes from a study of blood T cell repertoires in COVID-19. In the source study's methods: Amplifying reference gene primers gave estimates of nucleated cell counts. The method was immunoSEQ multiplex PCR; TCRdb's version includes in-frame clones alone and lacks a portion of them. That table gives V, J and clone size, and the DNA gave D and trimming. The sample carries roughly 250,000 clones, around 80% recorded once. This clonotype originated in a man aged 35 to 55 with active or convalescent COVID-19. The sequenced sample consisted of peripheral blood.

The CDR3 coding sequence is TGTGCCAGCAGTCCAACCCCCTCGGGGGCACCCCTCCACTTT. Residues: CASSPTPSGAPLHF. The rearrangement links TRBV27 to TRBJ1-6; D is possibly TRBD1 (5 bases). Germline values: CDR1 MNHEY, CDR2 SMNVEV (reference sequence). The V end lost 5 bases, the J end lost 11 bases, and 16 bases lay between the germline ends. The CDR3 loop spans 14 amino acids.